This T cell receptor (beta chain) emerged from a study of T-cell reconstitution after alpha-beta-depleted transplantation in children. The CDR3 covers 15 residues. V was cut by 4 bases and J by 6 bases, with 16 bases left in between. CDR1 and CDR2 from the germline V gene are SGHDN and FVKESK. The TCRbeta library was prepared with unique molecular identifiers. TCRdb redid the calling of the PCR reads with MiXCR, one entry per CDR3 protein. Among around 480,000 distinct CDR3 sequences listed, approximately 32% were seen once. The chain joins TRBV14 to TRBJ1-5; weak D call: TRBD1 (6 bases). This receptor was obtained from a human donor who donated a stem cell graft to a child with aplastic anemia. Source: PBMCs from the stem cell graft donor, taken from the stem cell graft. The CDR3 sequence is CASSPGGGATQPQHF. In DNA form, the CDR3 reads TGTGCCAGCAGCCCGGGAGGGGGGGCAACTCAGCCCCAGCATTTT.